The entry below gives a single TCR beta chain sequence along with its context. Its antigen is unidentified. This sample was included in a study of graft-versus-host responses after intestinal transplantation. Overall study findings and caveats: Early post-transplant HvG declines were associated with peak circulating GvH clone levels.

CDR3 length equals 15 residues. V dropped 2 bases and J dropped 2 bases, with 13 bases sitting between them. The V gene's germline CDR1 is SGDLS and CDR2 YYNGEE. Clones were sequenced by immunoSEQ multiplex PCR, and TCRdb holds only the in-frame ones, with some missing. The sample carries about 120,000 clones, approximately 92% recorded once. Sequenced here: unstimulated CD4+ T cells sorted from spleen or lymph node cells, sampled before intestinal transplant. V usage is TRBV9 and J usage is TRBJ1-1, with no clear D. The sequence was collected from a human donor who received an intestinal transplant. CDR3: CASSVSGTSNTEAFF. Written as DNA, the CDR3 is TGTGCCAGCAGCGTTTCTGGTACGAGCAACACTGAAGCTTTCTTT.